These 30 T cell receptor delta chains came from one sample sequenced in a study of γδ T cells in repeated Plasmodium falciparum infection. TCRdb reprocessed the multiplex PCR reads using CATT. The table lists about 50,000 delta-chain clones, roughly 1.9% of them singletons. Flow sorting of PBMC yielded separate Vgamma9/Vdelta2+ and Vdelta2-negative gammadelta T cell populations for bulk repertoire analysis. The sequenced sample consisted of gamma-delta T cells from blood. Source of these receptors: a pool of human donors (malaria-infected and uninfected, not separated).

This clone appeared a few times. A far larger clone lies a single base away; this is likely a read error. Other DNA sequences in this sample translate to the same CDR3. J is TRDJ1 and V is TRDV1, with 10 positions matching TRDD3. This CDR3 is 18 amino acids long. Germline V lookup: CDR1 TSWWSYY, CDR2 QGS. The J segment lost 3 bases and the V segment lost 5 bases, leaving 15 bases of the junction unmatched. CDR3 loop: CALGTRFPYWGISDKLIF. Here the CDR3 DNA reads TGTGCTCTTGGGACCCGATTCCCTTACTGGGGGATCTCCGATAAACTCATCTTT.

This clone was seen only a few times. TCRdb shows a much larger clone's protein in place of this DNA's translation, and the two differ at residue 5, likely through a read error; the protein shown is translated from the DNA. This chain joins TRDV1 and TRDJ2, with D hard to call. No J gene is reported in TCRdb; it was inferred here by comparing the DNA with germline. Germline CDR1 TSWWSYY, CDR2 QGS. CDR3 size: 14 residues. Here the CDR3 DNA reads TGTGCTCTTGGGAAACTAGGTAGGAGAGCACAACTCTTCTTT. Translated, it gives CALGKLGRRAQLFF.

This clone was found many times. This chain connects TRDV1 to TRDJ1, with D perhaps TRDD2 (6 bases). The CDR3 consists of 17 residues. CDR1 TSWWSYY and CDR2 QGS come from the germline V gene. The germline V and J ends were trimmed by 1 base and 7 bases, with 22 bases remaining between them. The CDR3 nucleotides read TGTGCTCTTGGGGAACCCTTCCACCGACCCACTCATCTTAAACTCATCTTT. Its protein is CALGEPFHRPTHLKLIF.

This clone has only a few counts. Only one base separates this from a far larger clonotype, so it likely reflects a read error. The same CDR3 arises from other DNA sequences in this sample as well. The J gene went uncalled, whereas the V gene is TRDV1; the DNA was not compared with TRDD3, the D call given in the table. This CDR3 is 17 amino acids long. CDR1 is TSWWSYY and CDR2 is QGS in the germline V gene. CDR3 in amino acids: CALGEPIKRRYADKLIF. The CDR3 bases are TGTGCTCTTGGGGAACCTATAAAACGCCGTTACGCCGATAAACTCATCTTC.

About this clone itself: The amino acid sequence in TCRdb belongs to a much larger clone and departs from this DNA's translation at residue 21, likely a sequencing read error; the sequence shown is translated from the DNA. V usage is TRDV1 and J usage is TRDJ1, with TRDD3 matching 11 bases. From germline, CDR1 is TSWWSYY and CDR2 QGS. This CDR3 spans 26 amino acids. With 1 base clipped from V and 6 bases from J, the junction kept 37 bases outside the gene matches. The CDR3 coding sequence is TGTGCTCTTGGGGAACCTAGACGCATCCCGTACTGGGGGATAATCGGGATCGGGGGGCCTCTTCATAAACTCATCTTT. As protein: CALGEPRRIPYWGIIGIGGPLHKLIF.

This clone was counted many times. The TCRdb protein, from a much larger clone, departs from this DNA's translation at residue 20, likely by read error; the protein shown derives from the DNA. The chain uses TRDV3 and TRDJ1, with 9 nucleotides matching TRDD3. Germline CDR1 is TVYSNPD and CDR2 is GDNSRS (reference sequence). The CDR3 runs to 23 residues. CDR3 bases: TGTGCCTCCCTCAGTACTGGGGGACAGACGGCGAAAGTGGGGGTGAGATACACCGATGAACTCATCTTT. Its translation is CASLSTGGQTAKVGVRYTDELIF.

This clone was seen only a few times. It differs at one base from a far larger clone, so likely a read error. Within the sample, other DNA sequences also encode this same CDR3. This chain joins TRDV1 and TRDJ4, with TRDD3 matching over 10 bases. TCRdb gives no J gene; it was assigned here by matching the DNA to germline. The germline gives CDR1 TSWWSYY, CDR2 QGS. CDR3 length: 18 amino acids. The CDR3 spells CALGEGCGYWGMSRPLIF. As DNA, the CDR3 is TGTGCTCTTGGGGAAGGGTGCGGGTACTGGGGGATGTCCAGGCCCCTGATCTTT.

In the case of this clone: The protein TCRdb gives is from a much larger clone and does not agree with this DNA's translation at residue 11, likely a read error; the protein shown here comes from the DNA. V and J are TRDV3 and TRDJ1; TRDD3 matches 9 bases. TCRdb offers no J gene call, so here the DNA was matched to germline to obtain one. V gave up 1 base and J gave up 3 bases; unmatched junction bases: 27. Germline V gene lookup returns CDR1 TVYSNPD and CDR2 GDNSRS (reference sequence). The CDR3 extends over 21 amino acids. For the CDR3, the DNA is TGTGCCTTTATAATTAACCCTCGATACATTAGGGGATACGCTGTAGCCGATAAACTCATCTTT. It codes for CAFIINPRYIRGYAVADKLIF.

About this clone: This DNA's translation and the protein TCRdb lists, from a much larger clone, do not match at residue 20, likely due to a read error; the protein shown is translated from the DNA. Here the CDR3 DNA reads TGTGCCTTTGTCATCGCTCCGAAACTATCTACTGGGGGATACGGGCCTCTCTACACCGAGAAACTCATCTTT. Its translation: CAFVIAPKLSTGGYGPLYTEKLIF. This sequence joins TRDV3 and TRDJ1, with 13 bases aligning to TRDD3. TCRdb records no J gene; here it was assigned by comparing the DNA to germline. The CDR3 totals 24 residues. Germline CDR1 reads TVYSNPD; CDR2 reads GDNSRS (reference sequence).

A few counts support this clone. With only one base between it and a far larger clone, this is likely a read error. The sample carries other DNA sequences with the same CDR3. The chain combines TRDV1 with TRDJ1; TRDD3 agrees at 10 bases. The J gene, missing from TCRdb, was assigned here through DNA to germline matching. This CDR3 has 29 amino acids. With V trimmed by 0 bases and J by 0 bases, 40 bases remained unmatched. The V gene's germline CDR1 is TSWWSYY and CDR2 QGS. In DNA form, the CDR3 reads TGTGCTCTTGGGGAACTCCACTTCCCCTTTCTACAGTTTTTGAGGGGGATACGCACAGCTACGGGGTACACCGATAAACTCATCTTT. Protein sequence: CALGELHFPFLQFLRGIRTATGYTDKLIF.

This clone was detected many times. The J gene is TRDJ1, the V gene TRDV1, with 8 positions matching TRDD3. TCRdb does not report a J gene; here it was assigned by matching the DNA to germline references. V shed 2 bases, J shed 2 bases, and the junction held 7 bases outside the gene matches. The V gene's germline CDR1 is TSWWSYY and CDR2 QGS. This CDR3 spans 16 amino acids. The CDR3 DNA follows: TGTGCTCTTGGGGAATGGGTCTGGGGGAGGACCGATAAACTCATCTTT. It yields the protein CALGEWVWGRTDKLIF.

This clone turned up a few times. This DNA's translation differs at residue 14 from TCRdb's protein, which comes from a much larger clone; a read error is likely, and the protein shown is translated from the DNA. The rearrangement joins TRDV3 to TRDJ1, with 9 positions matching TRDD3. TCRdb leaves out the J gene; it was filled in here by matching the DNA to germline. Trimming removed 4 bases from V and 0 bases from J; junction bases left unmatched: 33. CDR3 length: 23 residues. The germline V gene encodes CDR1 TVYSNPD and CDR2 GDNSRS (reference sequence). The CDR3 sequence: CASLSTGGQTAKVRVRYTDKLIF. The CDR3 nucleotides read TGTGCCTCCCTCAGTACTGGGGGACAGACGGCGAAAGTGAGGGTGAGATACACCGATAAACTCATCTTT. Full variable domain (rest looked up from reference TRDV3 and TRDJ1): CDKVTQSSPDQTVASGSEVVLLCTYDTVYSNPDLFWYRIRPDYSFQFVFYGDNSRSEGADFTQGRFSVKHILTQKAFHLVISPVRTEDSATYYCASLSTGGQTAKVRVRYTDKLIFGKGTRVTVEP.

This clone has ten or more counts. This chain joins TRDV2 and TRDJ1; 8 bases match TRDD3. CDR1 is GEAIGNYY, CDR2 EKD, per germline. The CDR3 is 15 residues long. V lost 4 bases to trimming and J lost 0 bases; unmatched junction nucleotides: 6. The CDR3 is CACDPLGENTDKLIF. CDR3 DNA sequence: TGTGCCTGTGATCCCCTGGGGGAGAACACCGATAAACTCATCTTT.

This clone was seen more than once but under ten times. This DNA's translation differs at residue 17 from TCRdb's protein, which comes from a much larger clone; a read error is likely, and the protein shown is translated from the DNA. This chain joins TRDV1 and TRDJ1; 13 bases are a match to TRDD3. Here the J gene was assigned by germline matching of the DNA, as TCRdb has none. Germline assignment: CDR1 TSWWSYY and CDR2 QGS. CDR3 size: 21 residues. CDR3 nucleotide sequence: TGTGCTCTTGGGGACCTCCTTCCGATCCGAACTGGGGGATACGTTACCGGTAAACTCATCTTT. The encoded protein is CALGDLLPIRTGGYVTGKLIF.

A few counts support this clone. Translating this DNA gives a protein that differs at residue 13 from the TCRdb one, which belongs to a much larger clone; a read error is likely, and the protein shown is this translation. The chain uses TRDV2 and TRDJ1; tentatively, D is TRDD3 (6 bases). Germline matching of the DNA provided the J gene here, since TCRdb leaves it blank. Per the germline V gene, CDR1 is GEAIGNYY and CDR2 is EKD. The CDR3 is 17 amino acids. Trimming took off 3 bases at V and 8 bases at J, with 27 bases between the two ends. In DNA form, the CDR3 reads TGTGCCTGTGACCAATTAATTCCAGAGGTGGATACATTGAAACTCATCTTT. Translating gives CACDQLIPEVDTLKLIF.

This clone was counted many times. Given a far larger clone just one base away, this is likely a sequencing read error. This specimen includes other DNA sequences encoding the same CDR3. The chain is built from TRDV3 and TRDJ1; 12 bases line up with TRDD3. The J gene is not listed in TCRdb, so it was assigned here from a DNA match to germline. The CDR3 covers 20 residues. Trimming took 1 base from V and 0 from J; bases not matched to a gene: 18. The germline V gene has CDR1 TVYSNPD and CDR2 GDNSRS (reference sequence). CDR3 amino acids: CAFMIPSYWGIPLNTDKLIF. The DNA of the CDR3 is TGTGCCTTTATGATTCCCTCGTACTGGGGGATACCCCTGAACACCGATAAACTCATCTTT.

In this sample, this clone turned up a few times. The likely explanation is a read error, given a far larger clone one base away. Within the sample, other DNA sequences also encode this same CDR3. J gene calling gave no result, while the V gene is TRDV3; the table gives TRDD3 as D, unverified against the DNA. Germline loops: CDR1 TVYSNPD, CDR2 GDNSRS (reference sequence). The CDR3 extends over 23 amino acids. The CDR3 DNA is TGTGCCTCCCTCAGTACTGGGGGACAGACGGCGAAAGTGGGGGTGAGATACACCGATAAACTCATATTT. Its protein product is CASLSTGGQTAKVGVRYTDKLIF.

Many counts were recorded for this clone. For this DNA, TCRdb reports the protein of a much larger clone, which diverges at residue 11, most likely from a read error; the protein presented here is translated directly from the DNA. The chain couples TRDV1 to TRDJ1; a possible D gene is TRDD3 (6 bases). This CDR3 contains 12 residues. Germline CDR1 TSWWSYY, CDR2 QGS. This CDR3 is CALGMGADKLTF. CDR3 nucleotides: TGTGCTCTTGGGATGGGGGCCGATAAACTCACCTTT.

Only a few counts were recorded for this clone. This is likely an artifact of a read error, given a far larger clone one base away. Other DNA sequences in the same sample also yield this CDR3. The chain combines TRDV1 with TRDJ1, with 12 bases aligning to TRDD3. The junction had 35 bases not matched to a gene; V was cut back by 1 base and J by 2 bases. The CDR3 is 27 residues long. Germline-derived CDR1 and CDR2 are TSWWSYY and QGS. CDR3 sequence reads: CALGEPDGEVSGSILGDTLTSTDKLIF. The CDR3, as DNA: TGTGCTCTTGGGGAACCTGATGGGGAAGTCTCCGGGTCCATACTGGGGGATACACTCACATCTACCGATAAACTCATCTTT.

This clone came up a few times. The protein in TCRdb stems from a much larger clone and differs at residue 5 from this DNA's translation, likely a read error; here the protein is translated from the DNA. The CDR3, as DNA: TGTGCTCTTGGGGGAGCGGGCTTCCTATTCACCCGCCGGGTACTGGGCCCTAAACTCATCTTT. This gives the protein CALGGAGFLFTRRVLGPKLIF. The V gene is TRDV1, the J gene TRDJ1; possibly TRDD2 for D (7 bases). The J gene, absent from TCRdb, was called here by matching the DNA to germline. V lost 4 bases, J lost 7 bases, and 37 bases lay in between. This CDR3 has 21 amino acids. Germline CDR1 and CDR2: TSWWSYY and QGS.

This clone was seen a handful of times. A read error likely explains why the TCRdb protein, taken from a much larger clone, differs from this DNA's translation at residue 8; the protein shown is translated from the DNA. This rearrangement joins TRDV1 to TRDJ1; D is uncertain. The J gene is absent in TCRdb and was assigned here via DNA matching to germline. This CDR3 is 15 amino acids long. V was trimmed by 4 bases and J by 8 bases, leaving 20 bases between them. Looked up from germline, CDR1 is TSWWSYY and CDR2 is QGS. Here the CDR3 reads CALGVLRTSSPKLIF. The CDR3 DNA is TGTGCTCTTGGGGTCCTCCGGACATCCTCTCCCAAACTCATCTTT.

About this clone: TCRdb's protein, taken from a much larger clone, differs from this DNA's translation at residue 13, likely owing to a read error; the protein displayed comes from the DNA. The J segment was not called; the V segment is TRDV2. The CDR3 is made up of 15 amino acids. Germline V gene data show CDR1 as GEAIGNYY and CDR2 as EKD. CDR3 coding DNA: TGTGCCTGTGACACCGTGTCCTCCCACACCGATAAAATCATCTTT. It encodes CACDTVSSHTDKIIF.

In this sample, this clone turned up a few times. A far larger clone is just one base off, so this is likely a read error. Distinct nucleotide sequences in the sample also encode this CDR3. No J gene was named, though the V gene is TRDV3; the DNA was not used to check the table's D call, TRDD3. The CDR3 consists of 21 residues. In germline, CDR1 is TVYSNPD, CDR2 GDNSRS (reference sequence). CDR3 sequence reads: CAFQTPFLFLSPWGILGKLIF. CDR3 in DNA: TGTGCCTTCCAAACTCCCTTCCTCTTCCTTTCGCCTTGGGGGATACTAGGGAAACTCATCTTC.

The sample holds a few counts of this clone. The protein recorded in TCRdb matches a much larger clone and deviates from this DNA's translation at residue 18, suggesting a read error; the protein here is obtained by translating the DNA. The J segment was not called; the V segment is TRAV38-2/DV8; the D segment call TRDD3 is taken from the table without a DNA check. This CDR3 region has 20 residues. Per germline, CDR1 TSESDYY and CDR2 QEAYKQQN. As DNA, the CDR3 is TGTGCTTATAGGAGCTTCTACTTCCCCTGGGGATACTTGTACACCGATAAATTCATCTTT. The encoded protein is CAYRSFYFPWGYLYTDKFIF.

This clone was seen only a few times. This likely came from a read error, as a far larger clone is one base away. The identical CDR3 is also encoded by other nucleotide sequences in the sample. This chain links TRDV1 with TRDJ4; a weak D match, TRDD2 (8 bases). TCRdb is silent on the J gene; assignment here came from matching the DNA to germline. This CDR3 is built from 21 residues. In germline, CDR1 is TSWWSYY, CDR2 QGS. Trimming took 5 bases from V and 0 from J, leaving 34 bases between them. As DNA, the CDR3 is TGTGCTCTTGGGCCTTACTTCCTACACGTACTGGGGATTGCAATGGCCAGACCCCTGATCTTT. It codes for CALGPYFLHVLGIAMARPLIF.

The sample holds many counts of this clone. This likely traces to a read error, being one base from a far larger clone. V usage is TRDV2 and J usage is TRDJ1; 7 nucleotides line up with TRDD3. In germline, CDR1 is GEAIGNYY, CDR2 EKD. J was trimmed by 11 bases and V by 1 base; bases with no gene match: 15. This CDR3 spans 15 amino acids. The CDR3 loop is CACDTVGLGGRNLIF. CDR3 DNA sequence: TGTGCCTGTGACACGGTAGGGCTGGGGGGCCGTAACCTCATCTTT.

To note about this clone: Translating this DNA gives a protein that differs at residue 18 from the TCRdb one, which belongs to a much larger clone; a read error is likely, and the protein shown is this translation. The CDR3 is CALGKRTVLGIPGYTDKPIF. The DNA for the CDR3 is TGTGCTCTTGGGAAACGAACGGTCCTGGGGATACCTGGGTACACCGATAAACCCATCTTT. The V gene corresponds to TRDV1; no J gene was called; the listed D gene, TRDD3, was not tested against the DNA. The V gene's germline CDR1 is TSWWSYY and CDR2 QGS. The CDR3 has 20 residues.

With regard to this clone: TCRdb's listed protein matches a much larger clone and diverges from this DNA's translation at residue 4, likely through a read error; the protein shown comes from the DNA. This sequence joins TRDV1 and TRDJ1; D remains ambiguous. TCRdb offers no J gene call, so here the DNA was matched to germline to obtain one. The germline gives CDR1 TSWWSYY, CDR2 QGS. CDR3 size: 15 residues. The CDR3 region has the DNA TGTGCTCTTGAGGAACCCTTATCCATCCCCGATAAACTCATCTTT. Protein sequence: CALEEPLSIPDKLIF.

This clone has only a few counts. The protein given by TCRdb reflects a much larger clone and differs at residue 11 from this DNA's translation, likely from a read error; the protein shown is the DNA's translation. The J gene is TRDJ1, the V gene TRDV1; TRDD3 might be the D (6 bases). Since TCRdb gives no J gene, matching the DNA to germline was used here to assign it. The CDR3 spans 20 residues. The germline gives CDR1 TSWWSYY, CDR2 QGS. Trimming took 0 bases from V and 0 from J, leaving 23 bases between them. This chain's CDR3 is CALGELSFYWEIWYTDKLIF. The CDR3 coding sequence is TGTGCTCTTGGGGAACTTTCCTTTTACTGGGAGATATGGTACACCGATAAACTCATCTTT.

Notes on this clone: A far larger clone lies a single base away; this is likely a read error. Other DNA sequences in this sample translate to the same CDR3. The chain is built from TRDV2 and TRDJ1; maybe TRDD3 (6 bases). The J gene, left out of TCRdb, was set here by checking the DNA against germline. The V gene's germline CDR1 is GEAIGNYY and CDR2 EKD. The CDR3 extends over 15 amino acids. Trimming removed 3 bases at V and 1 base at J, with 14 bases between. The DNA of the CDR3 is TGTGCCTGTGACCTACTGGGAGTTCTCACCGATAAACTCATCTTT. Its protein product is CACDLLGVLTDKLIF.